This T cell receptor beta chain emerged from a study of memory CD4+ T cells and cytomegalovirus serostatus. About the study: Donors were healthy Belgian adults, some 10 CMV seropositive and 20 to 25 seronegative.

Single viable CD3+CD4+CD8-CD45RO+ cells were sorted as the memory CD4+ T cells. Donors' CMV status reflects serum IgG against pp150, pp28, p38, p52. This CDR3 region has 12 residues. Looked up from germline, CDR1 is SGHTA and CDR2 is FQGNSA. The germline V and J ends were trimmed by 3 bases and 3 bases, with 6 bases remaining between them. With regard to this clone: The antigen is not known.

General study points: CMV serostatus prediction reached median AUC approximately 0.96, or 0.89 with US-trained model.

Assay used: immunoSEQ multiplex PCR; TCRdb lists only in-frame clones, some missing. The sample comprises around 50,000 clones, about 81% of which are singletons, and around 1% rests with the top ten. Sample: memory CD4+ T cells from blood. The gene calls are TRBV7-2 and TRBJ2-7; D unresolved. This TCR came from an adult in good health and CMV-seronegative. This CDR3 reads CASSFLGYEQYF. In nucleotides, the CDR3 is TGTGCCAGCAGCTTTTTGGGCTACGAGCAGTACTTC.